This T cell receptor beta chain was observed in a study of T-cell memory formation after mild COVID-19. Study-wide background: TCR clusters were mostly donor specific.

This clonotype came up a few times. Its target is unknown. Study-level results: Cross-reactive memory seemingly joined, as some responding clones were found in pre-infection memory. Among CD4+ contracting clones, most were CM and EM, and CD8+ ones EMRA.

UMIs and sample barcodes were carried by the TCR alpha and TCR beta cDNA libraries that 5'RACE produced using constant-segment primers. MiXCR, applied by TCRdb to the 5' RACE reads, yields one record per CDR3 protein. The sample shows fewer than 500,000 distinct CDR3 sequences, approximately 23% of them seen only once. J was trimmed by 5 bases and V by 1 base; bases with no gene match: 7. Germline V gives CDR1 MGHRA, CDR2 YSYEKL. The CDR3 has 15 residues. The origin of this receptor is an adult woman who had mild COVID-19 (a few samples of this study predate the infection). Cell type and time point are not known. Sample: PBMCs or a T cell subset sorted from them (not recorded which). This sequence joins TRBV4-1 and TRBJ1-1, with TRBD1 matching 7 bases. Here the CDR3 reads CASSQVGQLGTEAFF. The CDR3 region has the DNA TGCGCCAGCAGCCAAGTGGGACAGTTGGGGACTGAAGCTTTCTTT.